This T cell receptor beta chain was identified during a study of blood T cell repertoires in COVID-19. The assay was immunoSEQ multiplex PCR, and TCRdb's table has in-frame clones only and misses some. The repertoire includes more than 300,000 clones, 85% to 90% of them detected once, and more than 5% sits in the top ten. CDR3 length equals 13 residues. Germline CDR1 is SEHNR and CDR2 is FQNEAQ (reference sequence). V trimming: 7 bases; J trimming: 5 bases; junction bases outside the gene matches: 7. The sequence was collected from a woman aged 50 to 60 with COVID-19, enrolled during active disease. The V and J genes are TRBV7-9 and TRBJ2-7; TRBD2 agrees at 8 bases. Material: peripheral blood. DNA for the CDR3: TGTGCCAGCACCCCGACTAGCGACAACGAGCAGTACTTC. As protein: CASTPTSDNEQYF.